Following are 30 T cell receptor beta chains from one sample sequenced in a study of blood T cell repertoires in COVID-19. Repertoires were generated with immunoSEQ multiplex PCR, while TCRdb's copy carries only in-frame clones and drops some. The sample lists about 220,000 clones, approximately 81% occurring once. The sequenced sample consisted of peripheral blood. Source of these receptors: a woman aged 80 or over with acute or convalescent COVID-19.

The rearrangement links TRBV2 to TRBJ2-7; 11 bases match TRBD2. V lost 2 bases, J lost 3 bases, and 9 bases stayed unmatched. There are 17 residues in the CDR3. Germline CDR1 reads SNHLY; CDR2 reads FYNNEI. The CDR3 is CASSEISGLAGFYEQYF. CDR3 coding DNA: TGTGCCAGCAGTGAAATTAGTGGACTAGCGGGTTTCTACGAGCAGTACTTC.

This chain joins TRBV28 and TRBJ1-1, with 7 bases fitting TRBD1. The germline gives CDR1 MDHEN, CDR2 SYDVKM. This CDR3 comprises 14 residues. Trimming at V came to 6 bases and at J to 0 bases, leaving 4 bases not matched to a gene. This CDR3 is CASSAQGMNTEAFF. The CDR3 DNA reads as TGTGCCAGCAGCGCACAGGGGATGAACACTGAAGCTTTCTTT.

In its sample, this clone was seen a few times. The chain combines TRBV14 with TRBJ1-1; D is uncertain. The germline V gene has CDR1 SGHDN and CDR2 FVKESK. V dropped 1 base and J dropped 7 bases, with 16 bases sitting between them. The CDR3 loop spans 15 amino acids. The CDR3: CASSQVAAVRGEAFF. As DNA, the CDR3 is TGTGCCAGCAGCCAAGTTGCAGCTGTACGGGGTGAAGCTTTCTTT.

The chain couples TRBV5-1 to TRBJ1-2, with TRBD1 matching over 10 bases. CDR3 length: 15 amino acids. V was pared by 1 base and J by 3 bases, with 3 bases of the junction left unmatched. CDR1 and CDR2 from the germline V gene are SGHRS and YFSETQ. The CDR3 sequence: CASSLSDRGHYGYTF. The DNA of the CDR3 is TGCGCCAGCAGCTTGTCCGACAGGGGGCACTATGGCTACACCTTC.

The rearrangement joins TRBV7-2 to TRBJ1-1; 8 bases match TRBD1. The germline V gene has CDR1 SGHTA and CDR2 FQGNSA. This CDR3 contains 15 residues. With V trimmed by 7 bases and J by 1 base, 8 bases remained unmatched. The CDR3: CASKETGAPNTEAFF. The DNA for the CDR3 is TGTGCCAGCAAAGAGACAGGGGCACCGAACACTGAAGCTTTCTTT.

V and J are TRBV24-1 and TRBJ1-1; 7 nucleotides line up with TRBD1. The V gene's germline CDR1 is KGHDR and CDR2 SFDVKD. The CDR3 contains 12 residues. The V gene end was trimmed by 3 bases and the J gene end by 10 bases; junction bases not matched to a gene: 4. The CDR3: CATSDHTGAAFF. The CDR3 DNA reads as TGTGCCACCAGTGATCACACAGGGGCAGCTTTCTTT.

The chain carries TRBV20-1 and TRBJ1-1; D remains ambiguous. The CDR3 extends over 13 amino acids. Germline V CDR1 and CDR2: DFQATT, SNEGSKA (reference sequence). V dropped 3 bases and J dropped 0 bases, with 8 bases sitting between them. This CDR3 reads CSASRGLNTEAFF. The DNA of the CDR3 is TGCAGTGCTAGTCGGGGTTTGAACACTGAAGCTTTCTTT.

The chain couples TRBV7-9 to TRBJ1-1; D is undetermined. The CDR3 runs 11 residues. Trimming took off 5 bases at V and 7 bases at J, with 8 bases between the two ends. The germline V gene encodes CDR1 SEHNR and CDR2 FQNEAQ (reference sequence). The DNA for the CDR3 is TGTGCCAGCAGCGTGTCAGGTGAAGCTTTCTTT. This translates into CASSVSGEAFF.

The chain employs TRBV11-3 and TRBJ1-1; a weak D match, TRBD1 (5 bases). V was shortened by 6 bases and J by 6 bases, with 17 bases between the two germline ends. CDR1 SGHNT and CDR2 YENEEA come from the germline V gene. The CDR3 loop spans 14 amino acids. The CDR3, as DNA: TGTGCCAGCAGGCCCGGCACAGGACCATCTGAAGCTTTCTTT. Residues: CASRPGTGPSEAFF.

This clone was counted between two and nine times. In nucleotides, the CDR3 is TGCAGCGTTGCCCAGGGGCCCATGAACACTGAAGCTTTCTTT. Amino acids: CSVAQGPMNTEAFF. The chain carries TRBV29-1 and TRBJ1-1; maybe TRBD1 (6 bases). The CDR3 spans 14 residues. Germline V lookup: CDR1 SQVTM, CDR2 ANQGSEA. Deletions cut 4 bases from V and 0 bases from J, with 12 bases between.

The chain employs TRBV19 and TRBJ1-1, with a possible D match to TRBD1 (6 bases). V dropped 6 bases and J dropped 8 bases, with 16 bases sitting between them. The CDR3 contains 13 residues. Germline CDR1 LNHDA, CDR2 SQIVND (reference sequence). The CDR3 protein is CASRLRGGDEAFF. In DNA, the CDR3 is TGTGCCAGTAGGCTCAGGGGTGGGGACGAAGCTTTCTTT.

This clone is a singleton in its sample. The rearrangement uses TRBV29-1 and TRBJ1-2; D is perhaps TRBD1 (5 bases). In germline, CDR1 is SQVTM, CDR2 ANQGSEA. Trimming left V 6 bases short and J 3 bases short, with 11 bases between. The CDR3 is made up of 12 amino acids. CDR3 protein: CSVSGGDYGYTF. The CDR3 nucleotides are TGCAGCGTCTCCGGGGGGGACTATGGCTACACCTTC. Supplemented by reference TRBV29-1 and TRBJ1-2, the full variable domain reads SAVISQKPSRDICQRGTSLTIQCQVDSQVTMMFWYRQQPGQSLTLIATANQGSEATYESGFVIDKFPISRPNLTFSTLTVSNMSPEDSSIYLCSVSGGDYGYTFGSGTRLTVV.

In DNA, the CDR3 is TGTGCCAGCAGCCCGAGGGCGGAGGACTACGAGCAGTACTTC. Its translation is CASSPRAEDYEQYF. This rearrangement joins TRBV13 to TRBJ2-7; a possible D gene is TRBD2 (5 bases). The length of the CDR3 is 14 residues. Between the trimmed V and J ends, which lost 5 bases and 3 bases, there was a span of 14 bases. Germline CDR1 reads PRHDT; CDR2 reads FYEKMQ (reference sequence).

This chain links TRBV4-1 with TRBJ2-1, with 7 nucleotides matching TRBD1. CDR3 length equals 15 residues. Germline V gives CDR1 MGHRA, CDR2 YSYEKL. With 0 bases clipped from V and 4 bases from J, the junction kept 3 bases outside the gene matches. The CDR3 region has the DNA TGCGCCAGCAGCCAAGAAGGGGGCAGATACAATGAGCAGTTCTTC. Its protein product is CASSQEGGRYNEQFF.

The gene calls are TRBV7-2 and TRBJ2-3; 15 bases fit TRBD2. Losses at the gene ends were 7 bases for V and 6 bases for J; bases not matched to a gene: 8. The CDR3 has 16 amino acids. Germline CDR1 is SGHTA and CDR2 is FQGNSA. The chain's CDR3 is CASTRTSGGAADTQYF. CDR3 DNA sequence: TGTGCCAGCACCAGGACTAGCGGGGGGGCGGCGGATACGCAGTATTTT.

The rearrangement uses TRBV29-1 and TRBJ1-6; perhaps TRBD1 as D (5 bases). The ends were cut back, 7 bases at V and 4 bases at J, with 23 bases in the middle. Germline assignment: CDR1 SQVTM and CDR2 ANQGSEA. CDR3 length: 17 residues. As DNA, the CDR3 is TGCAGCGCGCCGCGCCGTGACAGTCCAGCATATAATTCACCCCTCCACTTT. Encoded protein: CSAPRRDSPAYNSPLHF.

V usage is TRBV11-2 and J usage is TRBJ1-4; TRBD1 matches 9 bases. CDR3 length: 16 amino acids. V gave up 2 bases and J gave up 4 bases; unmatched junction bases: 5. Germline V gives CDR1 SGHAT, CDR2 FQNNGV. CDR3 sequence reads: CASSLLTGGGNEKLFF. The CDR3 DNA sequence: TGTGCCAGCAGCTTACTCACAGGGGGCGGTAATGAAAAACTGTTTTTT.

The genes are TRBV19 and TRBJ1-6; D is uncertain. CDR3 length: 16 residues. The V gene lost 6 bases and the J gene lost 2 bases, with 14 bases spanning the gap. Germline loops: CDR1 LNHDA, CDR2 SQIVND (reference sequence). The CDR3 DNA reads as TGTGCCAGTAGGGAGTCCGGAGCGGCCTATAATTCACCCCTCCACTTT. Encoded protein: CASRESGAAYNSPLHF. The full variable domain, in which reference TRBV19 and TRBJ1-6 provide the parts outside the CDR3, is DGGITQSPKYLFRKEGQNVTLSCEQNLNHDAMYWYRQDPGQGLRLIYYSQIVNDFQKGDIAEGYSVSREKKESFPLTVTSAQKNPTAFYLCASRESGAAYNSPLHFGNGTRLTVT.

This CDR3 reads CASTPRTGRPLLDGYTF. The CDR3, as DNA: TGTGCCAGCACCCCCCGGACAGGGAGGCCCTTGCTTGATGGCTACACCTTC. This chain links TRBV28 with TRBJ1-2; TRBD1 aligns across 8 bases. Germline lookup yields CDR1 MDHEN and CDR2 SYDVKM. This CDR3 region has 17 residues. V was pared by 7 bases and J by 6 bases, with 19 bases of the junction left unmatched.

The chain has TRBV3-1 (or the pseudogene TRBV3-2) and TRBJ1-2; no clear D. The CDR3 has 14 amino acids. Germline values: CDR1 LGHDT, CDR2 YNNKEL (reference sequence). V lost 2 bases and J 2 bases, leaving 9 bases between the germline ends. In nucleotides, the CDR3 is TGTGCCAGCAGCCAACCCGACGGGAACTATGGCTACACCTTC. Amino acid sequence: CASSQPDGNYGYTF.

The chain carries TRBV28 and TRBJ1-4; D gene unclear. Trimming took off 6 bases at V and 4 bases at J, with 12 bases between the two ends. The CDR3 runs 14 residues. The V gene's germline CDR1 is MDHEN and CDR2 SYDVKM. CDR3 in DNA: TGTGCCAGCAGCCCCCGGGAGTATAATGAAAAACTGTTTTTT. It translates to CASSPREYNEKLFF.

V gene TRBV6-5 combines with J gene TRBJ1-2; D is uncertain. The germline V and J ends were trimmed by 1 base and 2 bases, with 5 bases remaining between them. The CDR3 loop spans 13 amino acids. Per germline, CDR1 MNHEY and CDR2 SVGAGI. The CDR3 nucleotides read TGTGCCAGCAGTTACTACATCAACTATGGCTACACCTTC. Translated: CASSYYINYGYTF.

J is TRBJ2-1 and V is TRBV3-1 (or the pseudogene TRBV3-2); 8 bases fit TRBD1. Unmatched junction bases numbered 4, after V lost 4 bases and J lost 2 bases. The CDR3 sequence is 15 residues long. Germline V CDR1 and CDR2: LGHDT, YNNKEL (reference sequence). The CDR3: CASSLQGEAYNEQFF. The CDR3 nucleotides read TGTGCCAGCAGCCTACAGGGGGAGGCCTACAATGAGCAGTTCTTC.

The rearrangement uses TRBV9 and TRBJ1-3, with TRBD1 as a possible D gene (5 bases). Germline CDR1 reads SGDLS; CDR2 reads YYNGEE. The length of the CDR3 is 14 residues. V was clipped by 1 base and J by 4 bases, with 9 bases between them. CDR3: CASSVSGSGNTIYF. The CDR3 region has the DNA TGTGCCAGCAGCGTATCAGGGTCCGGAAACACCATATATTTT.

The J gene is TRBJ1-1, the V gene TRBV13; D is uncertain. CDR3 length: 14 amino acids. V was shortened by 5 bases and J by 7 bases, with 17 bases between the two germline ends. CDR1 and CDR2 (germline): PRHDT, FYEKMQ (reference sequence). CDR3 sequence: CASSERQKNYEAFF. The CDR3 region has the DNA TGTGCCAGCAGCGAACGGCAGAAAAACTATGAAGCTTTCTTT.

The gene calls are TRBV10-3 and TRBJ2-5; 14 bases match TRBD2. The CDR3 contains 15 residues. Per the germline V gene, CDR1 is ENHRY and CDR2 is SYGVKD. Germline trimming cut 10 bases from V and 2 bases from J; bases unmatched to any gene: 6. CDR3 residues: CATRLAGGPQETQYF. As DNA, the CDR3 is TGTGCCACCAGACTAGCGGGGGGGCCACAAGAGACCCAGTACTTC.

This chain uses TRBV14 with TRBJ2-7; possible D gene TRBD2, 5 bases. With 4 bases removed from V and 3 bases from J, the gap between germline ends came to 13 bases. Germline CDR1 and CDR2: SGHDN and FVKESK. The CDR3 sequence is 14 residues long. CDR3 region: CASSPDFTGYEQYF. The CDR3 DNA reads TGTGCCAGCAGCCCGGACTTCACCGGCTACGAGCAGTACTTC. Full variable domain (missing parts from reference TRBV14 and TRBJ2-7): EAGVTQFPSHSVIEKGQTVTLRCDPISGHDNLYWYRRVMGKEIKFLLHFVKESKQDESGMPNNRFLAERTGGTYSTLKVQPAELEDSGVYFCASSPDFTGYEQYFGPGTRLTVT.

The rearrangement joins TRBV7-9 to TRBJ2-5, with TRBD1 matching 7 bases. Germline V gene lookup returns CDR1 SEHNR and CDR2 FQNEAQ (reference sequence). The CDR3 has 13 amino acids. Trimming removed 6 bases from V and 4 bases from J; junction bases left unmatched: 5. The CDR3: CASRKGAGETQYF. In nucleotides, the CDR3 is TGTGCCAGCAGGAAGGGGGCTGGAGAGACCCAGTACTTC.

Concerning this clone: Other DNA sequences from this sample encode an identical CDR3 as well. This sequence joins TRBV7-2 and TRBJ2-6; D unclear. Germline CDR1 SGHTA, CDR2 FQGNSA. Trimming took off 1 base at V and 0 bases at J, with 4 bases between the two ends. The CDR3 runs to 15 residues. The CDR3 DNA reads TGTGCCAGCAGCTTAGATCTCTCTGGGGCCAACGTCCTGACTTTC. It yields the protein CASSLDLSGANVLTF.

The chain recombines TRBV19 with TRBJ1-5; D unresolved. Trimming removed 7 bases from V and 3 bases from J, with 16 bases in between. The CDR3 runs 15 residues. Germline values: CDR1 LNHDA, CDR2 SQIVND (reference sequence). The CDR3 sequence: CASNPTRRDNQPQHF. The CDR3 DNA is TGTGCCAGTAACCCAACCCGACGGGACAATCAGCCCCAGCATTTT.